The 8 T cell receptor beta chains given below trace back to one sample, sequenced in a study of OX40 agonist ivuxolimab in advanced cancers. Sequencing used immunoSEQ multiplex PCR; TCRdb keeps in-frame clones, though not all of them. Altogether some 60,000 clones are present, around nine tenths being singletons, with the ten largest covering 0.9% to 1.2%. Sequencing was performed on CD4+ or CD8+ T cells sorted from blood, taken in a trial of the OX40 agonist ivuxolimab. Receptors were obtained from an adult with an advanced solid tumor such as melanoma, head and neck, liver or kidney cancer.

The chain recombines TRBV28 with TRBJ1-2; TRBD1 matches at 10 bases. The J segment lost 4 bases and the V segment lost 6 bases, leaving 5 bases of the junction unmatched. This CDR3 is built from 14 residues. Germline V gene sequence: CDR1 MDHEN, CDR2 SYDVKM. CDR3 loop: CASRDRGRVYGYTF. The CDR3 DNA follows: TGTGCCAGCAGAGACAGGGGGCGGGTCTATGGCTACACCTTC.

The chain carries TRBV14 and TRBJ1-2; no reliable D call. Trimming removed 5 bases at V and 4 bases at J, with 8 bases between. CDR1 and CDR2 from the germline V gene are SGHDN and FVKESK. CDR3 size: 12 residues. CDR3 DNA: TGTGCCAGCAGCTACGGCGGCTATGGCTACACCTTC. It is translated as CASSYGGYGYTF.

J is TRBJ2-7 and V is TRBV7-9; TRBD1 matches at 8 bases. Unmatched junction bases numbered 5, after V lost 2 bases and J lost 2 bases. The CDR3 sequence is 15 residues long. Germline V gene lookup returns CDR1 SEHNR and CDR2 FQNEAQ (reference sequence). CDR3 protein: CASSLTGGGTYEQYF. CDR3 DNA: TGTGCCAGCAGCTTAACAGGGGGAGGAACCTACGAGCAGTACTTC.

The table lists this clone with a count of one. The CDR3 DNA follows: TGTGCCAGCAGCTTATTCGGGCAGGCGAACACTGAAGCTTTCTTT. Amino acids: CASSLFGQANTEAFF. The chain recombines TRBV7-9 with TRBJ1-1; no firm D call. V was clipped by 2 bases and J by 1 base, with 11 bases between them. CDR3 length: 15 amino acids. Germline CDR1 reads SEHNR; CDR2 reads FQNEAQ (reference sequence).

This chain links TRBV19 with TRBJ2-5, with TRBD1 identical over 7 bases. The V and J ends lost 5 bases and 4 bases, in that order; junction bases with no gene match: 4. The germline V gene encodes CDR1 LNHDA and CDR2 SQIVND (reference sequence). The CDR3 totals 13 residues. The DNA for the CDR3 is TGTGCCAGTAGTCGGAGACAGGGAGAGACCCAGTACTTC. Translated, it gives CASSRRQGETQYF.

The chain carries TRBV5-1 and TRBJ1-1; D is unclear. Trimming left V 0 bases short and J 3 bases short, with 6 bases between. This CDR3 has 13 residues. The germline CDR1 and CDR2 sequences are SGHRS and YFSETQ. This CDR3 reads CASSLVGDTEAFF. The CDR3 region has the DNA TGCGCCAGCAGCTTGGTTGGGGACACTGAAGCTTTCTTT.

CDR3 sequence (DNA): TGTGCCAGCACCGACTATTGGGGGAGGCAAGCTAATTCACCCCTCCACTTT. Translating it yields CASTDYWGRQANSPLHF. The chain employs TRBV27 and TRBJ1-6; possibly TRBD1 for D (5 bases). The V and J ends lost 7 bases and 6 bases respectively, with 22 bases between them. Germline-derived CDR1 and CDR2 are MNHEY and SMNVEV (reference sequence). The CDR3 has 17 amino acids.

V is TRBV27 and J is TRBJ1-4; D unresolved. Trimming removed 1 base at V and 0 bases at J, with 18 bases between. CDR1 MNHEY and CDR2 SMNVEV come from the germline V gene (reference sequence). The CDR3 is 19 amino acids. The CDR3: CASSLFPQYGVATNEKLFF. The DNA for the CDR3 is TGTGCCAGCAGTTTATTCCCCCAGTACGGAGTAGCAACTAATGAAAAACTGTTTTTT.